This T cell receptor (beta chain) was sequenced during a study of identical twins. The study, taken as a whole, reports: Whereas memory repertoires showed no such difference, abundant cord blood beta clonotypes carried fewer insertions. Models, which agreed with sharing between unrelated individuals, nonetheless underestimated the out-of-frame TCR alpha sharing seen in monozygotic twins.

Germline CDR1 and CDR2: DFQATT and SNEGSKA (reference sequence). Trimming removed 6 bases from V and 0 bases from J, with 11 bases in between. This CDR3 has 13 residues. A remark on this clonotype: Its matching antigen is unknown.

TCRdb re-analysed the 5' RACE reads in MiXCR, keeping a single row per CDR3 protein. In the table there are hundreds of thousands of distinct CDR3 sequences, approximately 8% of which are singletons. This sample was shared with a second study, whose subject was yellow fever vaccine responses in identical twins. This second study says: In identical twins, vaccine T cell responses appeared partly shared and partly individual.

This clonotype was obtained from a woman aged 18-30 years in good health. Sequenced input: CD8+ T cells sorted from blood. The genes are TRBV20-1 and TRBJ1-1; D is ambiguous. The CDR3 loop is CSASGYMNTEAFF. The CDR3 region has the DNA TGCAGTGCCTCGGGGTACATGAACACTGAAGCTTTCTTT.